This T cell receptor beta chain was observed in a study of T cell responses to AZD1222 COVID-19 vaccine. On this clone: Its cognate antigen is unknown.

The table came from immunoSEQ multiplex PCR; TCRdb's copy has only in-frame clones and leaves some out. The sample shows around 150,000 clones, 94% of them seen only once. Study findings and constraints: The peak T cell response came first, and repertoires were sampled only after it. Nearly half of the spike-specific TCRs reportedly recognize variant regions that carry no mutations.

Losses at the gene ends were 5 bases for V and 5 bases for J; bases not matched to a gene: 13. This CDR3 has 16 residues. Germline V gives CDR1 SGHVS, CDR2 FQNEAQ. The chain combines TRBV7-8 with TRBJ1-1, with 8 bases that match TRBD1. Specimen: peripheral blood, collected on day 0 of AZD1222 vaccination. The sequence derives from an adult in good health. The CDR3 nucleotides are TGTGCCAGCAGCCCTTGGGGGGACAGGCGAAGGACTGAAGCTTTCTTT. This codes for CASSPWGDRRRTEAFF.